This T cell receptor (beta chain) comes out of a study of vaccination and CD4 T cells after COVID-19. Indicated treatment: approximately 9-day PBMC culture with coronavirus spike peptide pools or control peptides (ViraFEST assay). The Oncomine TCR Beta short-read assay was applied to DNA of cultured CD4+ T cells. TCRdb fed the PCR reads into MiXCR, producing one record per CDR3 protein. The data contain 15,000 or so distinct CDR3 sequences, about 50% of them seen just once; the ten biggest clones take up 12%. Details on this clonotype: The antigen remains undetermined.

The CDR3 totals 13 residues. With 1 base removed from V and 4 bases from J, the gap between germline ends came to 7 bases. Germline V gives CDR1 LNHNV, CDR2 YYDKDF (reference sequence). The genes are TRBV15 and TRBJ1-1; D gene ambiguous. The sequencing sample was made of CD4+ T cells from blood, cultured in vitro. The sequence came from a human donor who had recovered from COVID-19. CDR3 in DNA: TGTGCCACCAGCAGAGGCGGTTTCACTGAAGCTTTCTTT. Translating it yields CATSRGGFTEAFF.